This passage covers 13 T cell receptor beta chains from one sample sequenced in a study of shared clonotypes between healthy human individuals. TCRdb's copy holds only in-frame clones and misses some; the assay was immunoSEQ multiplex PCR. This table has 2 million to 3 million clones, 80% to 95% appearing once. Sequencing input: naive CD4+ T cells from PBMCs. Subset indicated: CD45RA+ positively selected. The receptors come from a man aged 18 to 30 in good health. Some clones in this sample may be carry-over from other donors' samples.

The chain has TRBV6-5 and TRBJ2-1; 7 nucleotides match TRBD1. This CDR3 has 14 amino acids. Germline trimming cut 5 bases from V and 1 base from J; bases unmatched to any gene: 2. The germline V gene has CDR1 MNHEY and CDR2 SVGAGI. CDR3 region: CASSRQGSYNEQFF. The CDR3 DNA sequence: TGTGCCAGCAGTCGACAGGGTTCCTACAATGAGCAGTTCTTC.

The chain has TRBV5-1 and TRBJ1-3, with D possibly TRBD1 on 6 matching bases. Germline values: CDR1 SGHRS, CDR2 YFSETQ. The CDR3 is 16 amino acids. Trimming shortened V by 1 base and J by 1 base, and 12 bases separated the two germline ends. This CDR3 reads CASSLSGGQSGNTIYF. The DNA of the CDR3 is TGCGCCAGCAGCTTGAGTGGGGGGCAGTCTGGAAACACCATATATTTT.

The J gene is TRBJ2-7, the V gene TRBV2; 8 nucleotides align to TRBD1. Germline loops: CDR1 SNHLY, CDR2 FYNNEI. V was clipped by 1 base and J by 6 bases; unmatched bases: 11. The CDR3 consists of 16 residues. CDR3 in amino acids: CASSEGAGGASSEQYF. The DNA of the CDR3 is TGTGCCAGCAGTGAAGGAGCAGGGGGCGCATCTTCCGAGCAGTACTTC.

The rearrangement joins TRBV10-2 to TRBJ2-7; 7 positions match TRBD2. CDR1 and CDR2 from the germline V gene are WSHSY and SAAADI. The length of the CDR3 is 14 residues. Unmatched junction bases numbered 15, after V lost 9 bases and J lost 7 bases. CDR3 protein: CASWAVAGSEEQYF. Here the CDR3 DNA reads TGCGCCAGTTGGGCGGTAGCGGGCTCGGAGGAGCAGTACTTC.

V is TRBV6-5 and J is TRBJ2-3, with D unclear. With 8 bases removed from V and 1 base from J, the gap between germline ends came to 10 bases. Germline CDR1 and CDR2: MNHEY and SVGAGI. CDR3 length equals 13 residues. In nucleotides, the CDR3 is TGTGCCAGCGGGCCTCCCGGCACAGATACGCAGTATTTT. This encodes CASGPPGTDTQYF.

CDR3 loop: CASSLTGETEAFF. CDR3 in DNA: TGTGCCAGCAGCTTAACAGGGGAAACTGAAGCTTTCTTT. This chain connects TRBV7-2 to TRBJ1-1; 7 nucleotides line up with TRBD1. Germline CDR1 and CDR2: SGHTA and FQGNSA. The length of the CDR3 is 13 residues. Trimming took 2 bases from V and 5 from J; bases not matched to a gene: 2.

The V and J genes are TRBV5-1 and TRBJ2-3; 8 nucleotides line up with TRBD1. Germline CDR1 and CDR2: SGHRS and YFSETQ. V dropped 2 bases and J dropped 2; count of bases not matched to a gene: 7. CDR3 size: 16 residues. CDR3 DNA: TGCGCCAGCAGCTTCGGGACAGGTCCCTACACAGATACGCAGTATTTT. Its translation: CASSFGTGPYTDTQYF.

The V and J genes are TRBV9 and TRBJ2-1; 9 bases are a match to TRBD2. The germline CDR1 and CDR2 sequences are SGDLS and YYNGEE. V shed 1 base, J shed 1 base, and the junction held 3 bases outside the gene matches. The CDR3 loop spans 16 amino acids. The CDR3 coding sequence is TGTGCCAGCAGCGTATATAGCGGGAGATCCTACAATGAGCAGTTCTTC. It encodes CASSVYSGRSYNEQFF.

This chain links TRBV5-1 with TRBJ2-2, with 10 bases matching TRBD1. The CDR3 runs to 14 residues. The germline V gene encodes CDR1 SGHRS and CDR2 YFSETQ. Trimming took 7 bases from V and 0 from J; bases not matched to a gene: 0. CDR3 bases: TGCGCCAGCGGACAGGGGGCGAACACCGGGGAGCTGTTTTTT. Protein product: CASGQGANTGELFF.

V and J are TRBV7-9 and TRBJ2-5; a possible D gene is TRBD1 (6 bases). The J call is doubtful: the DNA matches TRBJ2-7 better. Per the germline V gene, CDR1 is SEHNR and CDR2 is FQNEAQ (reference sequence). The CDR3 sequence is 15 residues long. This CDR3 reads CASSLGALGTYEQYF. The CDR3 bases are TGTGCCAGCAGCTTGGGGGCCCTCGGGACCTACGAGCAGTACTTC.

This chain uses TRBV2 with TRBJ1-2; perhaps TRBD1 as D (5 bases). Trimming stripped 8 bases from V and 7 bases from J, with 17 bases between. Germline V gene data show CDR1 as SNHLY and CDR2 as FYNNEI. The CDR3 runs to 13 residues. CDR3 residues: CASGRSGTAGYTF. CDR3 coding DNA: TGTGCCAGCGGAAGATCCGGGACGGCTGGCTACACCTTC.

This chain connects TRBV19 to TRBJ2-7, with TRBD1 as a possible D gene (8 bases). The germline V and J ends were trimmed by 3 bases and 3 bases, with 18 bases remaining between them. This CDR3 is built from 16 residues. Germline-derived CDR1 and CDR2 are LNHDA and SQIVND (reference sequence). The CDR3 is CASSISPHRGGYEQYF. The DNA for the CDR3 is TGTGCCAGTAGTATCTCTCCTCACAGGGGGGGCTACGAGCAGTACTTC.

In this sample, this clone turned up once. V is TRBV4-3 and J is TRBJ2-7, with 9 bases matching TRBD1. Germline assignment: CDR1 LGHNA and CDR2 YSLEER. CDR3 length: 15 residues. V lost 0 bases and J lost 6; bases outside the gene matches: 6. The CDR3 loop reads CASSQDHRGPGEQYF. The CDR3 coding sequence is TGCGCCAGCAGCCAAGACCACAGGGGGCCCGGCGAGCAGTACTTC.